This TCR beta chain was documented in a study of human T cells and chemical hapten exposure. The wider study: Throughout a study of 20 to 30 weeks, patients underwent weekly scalp administration of diphenylcyclopropenone doses.

Individual cDNA molecules (in the library) carried attached unique molecular identifiers. TCRdb itself ran the RACE reads through MiXCR, one entry per CDR3 protein. The table shows approximately 180,000 distinct CDR3 sequences, with approximately 29% occurring only once. General study results and limits: Among TCRs, those above 1 in 1000 frequency were unaffected by DPC sensitization. Expanded TCRs were compared with controls, and the expanded TCRs formed significantly more large CDR3 similarity clusters.

Time point in this sample: pre-sensitization, week 0. Specified treatment: therapeutic diphenylcyclopropenone sensitization with weekly scalp DPC. The CDR3 is 15 amino acids. V dropped 7 bases and J dropped 6; count of bases not matched to a gene: 14. The germline V gene encodes CDR1 SQVTM and CDR2 ANQGSEA. As concerns this clonotype: Its antigen remains unidentified.

The sequence was obtained from a woman aged 30 to 39 with alopecia areata. Some clones in this sample may be carry-over from other donors' samples. The chain recombines TRBV29-1 with TRBJ2-2, with 7 bases aligning to TRBD2. Sequenced here: whole blood, sampled in connection with sensitization to the hapten diphenylcyclopropenone (DPC). The CDR3, as DNA: TGCAGCGCACGAGAGGGGAGGGGCCCGGCCGGGGAGCTGTTTTTT. It codes for CSAREGRGPAGELFF.